This note documents a single T cell receptor beta chain sequence. In this sample, this clonotype turned up a few times. This clone's antigen is unknown. No much larger clone is present one base from it, and per-base qualities are unavailable. These data originate in a study of identical twins (dated by TCRdb to about 2016). The study in broad terms: The study deep-sequenced TCR alpha and beta repertoires from monozygotic twins, unrelated adults of various ages and cord blood to test whether fetal clonotypes persist. Replicate twin experiments were performed at different times using different library preparation protocols to rule out contamination.

Libraries were built with 5' RACE. The data were produced on an Illumina HiSeq 2000. A universal primer binding site was added through template switching, and the final cDNA carried a unique molecular identifier so that TCR cDNA molecules could be counted accurately. Specific primers in the conserved constant-segment region were used to synthesize first-strand cDNA for TCR alpha and beta chains. To control for contamination, each cDNA library was double barcoded with a SMART-Mk sample barcode plus Illumina barcodes. TruSeq adapter sequences and Illumina sample barcodes were added in two successive PCR steps. The Illumina HiSeq platform was used with custom primers to sequence TCR alpha and beta cDNA libraries. The published analysis was carried out like this. Unique molecular identifiers were extracted from raw reads with MiGEC, and CDR3 positions were determined with MiXCR. Recombination models were inferred per individual with the repgenHMM and IGoR tools using an EM algorithm. Shared clonotypes were analyzed with the tcR package in R, and sharing was normalized by the product of cloneset sizes. Out-of-frame nonproductive sequences were analyzed to study raw recombination free of thymic and clonal selection effects. Using fastp trimming at Q25 and MiXCR clonotype assembly, TCRdb reanalyzed the public sequencing data and kept in-frame beta chains. Here each entry gathers all rows of one CDR3 protein and keeps the most common genes and DNA. TCRdb assigned the V and J calls; the authors' analysis was not used. The sample table contains roughly 480,000 distinct CDR3 sequences; only one count was recorded for 20% to 25% of them. In total, the top ten clones hold approximately 2.9% of the sample.

Taken from cysteine to phenylalanine, the CDR3 has 18 residues. The DNA shown is the 54-base CDR3, in frame from base 1. The germline V gene (reference sequence) specifies DFQATT as CDR1 and SNEGSKA as CDR2. Trimming removed 0 bases from V and 8 bases from J, leaving 26 bases between the germline ends. Only healthy Caucasian donors were included. The twin cohort comprised three pairs of female monozygotic twins, all aged roughly 18 to 30 years. CD4+ and CD8+ T cell populations were isolated with positive isolation kits from Invitrogen. Results the study describes overall, beyond this receptor: Fewer insertions were carried by abundant cord blood beta clonotypes; a weaker similar trend was observed in young adult naive repertoires, while no such trend was observed in memory repertoires. Compared with coincidental sharing between unrelated individuals, out-of-frame TCR alpha sequences shared between twins had an excess of sequences with low generation probability. In monozygotic twins, out-of-frame TCR alpha sharing was systematically underestimated by recombination models, although the models agreed with sharing between unrelated individuals. Invariant T cells such as MAIT and iNKT could partly confound zero-insertion analyses, although diverse VJ usage argued against such confounding for most clonotypes. Because the same donors could not be followed over many years, conclusions were based on cross-sectional statistical analysis. A weaker excess of twin sharing was found in beta out-of-frame sequences because the signal-to-noise ratio was lowered by fewer shared sequences.

Another study also made use of these data, one on T cells expressing NK-cell markers. From that second study: In sorted CD3+CD56+NKG2C+, CD3+CD56+NKG2C- and CD3+CD56-NKG2C+ T-cell subsets from about 8 donors, TCR beta-chain repertoires were profiled. Seven of the eight sequenced donors were HCMV-seropositive and one was HCMV-seronegative. To restrict sorting to alphabetaTCR-expressing T cells, an anti-gammadeltaTCR antibody was added in several experiments. In several donors, the dominant CD3+CD56+NKG2C+ clonotypes ranked among the top 10 CD8+ clonotypes, making up roughly 1.0-8% of CD8+ T cells. Those dominant clonotypes were again the most abundant among CD3+CD56-NKG2C+ cells in a few donors, at about 25-65%. It remained unclear whether the expanded NKG2C-expressing T cell clones were specific for HCMV antigens. All eight donors whose samples were sequenced were randomly selected healthy volunteers, three of them men and five women. A commercial ELISA kit detecting HCMV-specific IgG in serum was used to determine HCMV serostatus. Reads were demultiplexed and grouped by UMI with MIGEC, and clonotypes were assembled and quantified with MiTCR. To exclude erroneous sequences, any TCR cDNA sequence not supported by at least two reads was discarded. The tcR package was used for downstream repertoire analysis, and clonotypes were matched across fractions by CDR3 nucleotide sequence plus V segment. VDJmatch was used to annotate antigen specificity against VDJdb, with one amino acid substitution in CDR3 allowed.

Specimen: CD4+ T cells sorted from blood. The receptor comes from a woman younger than 35 in good health. The rearrangement combines TRBV20-1 with TRBJ2-1; TRBD2 is a weak D gene call, 6 bases matching. The CDR3 protein sequence reads: CSARDFSGSGIGSDEQFF. The DNA is as follows: TGCAGTGCTAGAGATTTTTCGGGAAGCGGCATCGGGAGCGATGAGCAGTTCTTC.